A single sample gave rise to the 9 T cell receptor beta chains below, sequenced in a study of T-cell reconstitution after alpha-beta-depleted transplantation in children. A library of TCRbeta sequences, prepared with unique molecular identifiers, was generated. TCRdb used MiXCR to reprocess the PCR reads, holding one entry per CDR3 protein. The repertoire holds 150,000 to 200,000 distinct CDR3 sequences, with roughly 6.3% as singletons. The sequenced sample was PBMCs, obtained before TCRalphabeta/CD19-depleted stem cell transplant. These TCRs come from a girl less than two years old with combined immunodeficiency, due to receive a stem cell transplant.

This clonotype showed up just a few times. The chain recombines TRBV15 with TRBJ2-2; D is perhaps TRBD1 or TRBD2 (6 bases each). Germline CDR1 and CDR2: LNHNV and YYDKDF (reference sequence). The length of the CDR3 is 16 residues. Between the trimmed V and J ends, which lost 5 bases and 4 bases, there was a span of 17 bases. CDR3 region: CATSPAGTILTGELFF. CDR3 sequence (DNA): TGTGCCACCAGCCCCGCGGGGACAATCCTCACCGGGGAGCTGTTTTTT.

This clonotype was detected many times. This chain links TRBV7-9 with TRBJ2-1; 12 nucleotides align to TRBD2. The CDR3 sequence is 15 residues long. V lost 5 bases, J lost 7 bases, and 6 bases stayed unmatched. Germline CDR1 reads SEHNR; CDR2 reads FQNEAQ (reference sequence). The CDR3 protein is CASSQLAGGLNEQFF. CDR3 in DNA: TGTGCCAGCAGCCAGCTAGCGGGGGGGCTTAATGAGCAGTTCTTC.

This clonotype was detected only a few times. The rearrangement uses TRBV27 and TRBJ2-7, with 8 positions matching TRBD1. Germline assignment: CDR1 MNHEY and CDR2 SMNVEV (reference sequence). The CDR3 is 17 amino acids. Trimming at V came to 3 bases and at J to 4 bases, leaving 14 bases not matched to a gene. Here the CDR3 reads CASSFGNPGQVEYEQYF. The CDR3 nucleotides are TGTGCCAGCAGTTTCGGAAATCCGGGACAGGTAGAATACGAGCAGTACTTC.

In this sample, this clonotype turned up many times. The chain has TRBV6-5 and TRBJ2-1, with D possibly being TRBD1 (6 bases). The CDR3 spans 17 residues. V lost 0 bases and J 0 bases, leaving 12 bases between the germline ends. The germline V gene encodes CDR1 MNHEY and CDR2 SVGAGI. CDR3 loop: CASSYSGAKSSYNEQFF. CDR3 in DNA: TGTGCCAGCAGTTACTCGGGGGCGAAGAGCTCCTACAATGAGCAGTTCTTC.

This clonotype occurred many times. The chain carries TRBV25-1 and TRBJ1-2; D gene uncertain. Deletions cut 2 bases from V and 3 bases from J, with 10 bases between. This CDR3 spans 14 amino acids. Germline assignment: CDR1 MGHDK and CDR2 SYGVNS. As DNA, the CDR3 is TGTGCCAGCAGTGAAACCGGGAACGACTATGGCTACACCTTC. Translated, it gives CASSETGNDYGYTF.

This clonotype appeared many times. This chain connects TRBV7-9 to TRBJ1-2; D uncertain. The CDR3 has 14 amino acids. V was trimmed by 6 bases and J by 8 bases, leaving 19 bases between them. Germline lookup yields CDR1 SEHNR and CDR2 FQNEAQ (reference sequence). CDR3 bases: TGTGCCAGCAGGGGCCCGTTCTTATGGGGAGGCTACACCTTC. Protein product: CASRGPFLWGGYTF.

This clonotype occurred many times. The V and J genes are TRBV9 and TRBJ2-2; the D gene is possibly TRBD2 (6 bases). With 0 bases removed from V and 6 bases from J, the gap between germline ends came to 12 bases. This CDR3 is built from 15 residues. Germline V gene sequence: CDR1 SGDLS, CDR2 YYNGEE. The CDR3 DNA sequence: TGTGCCAGCAGCGTAGTTGAACGCGGGGCCGGGGAGCTGTTTTTT. It encodes CASSVVERGAGELFF.

This clonotype was counted ten times or more. The chain links TRBV7-8 to TRBJ2-6; TRBD2 might be the D (5 bases). CDR3 length: 16 residues. V lost 4 bases and J 1 base, leaving 11 bases between the germline ends. Germline-derived CDR1 and CDR2 are SGHVS and FQNEAQ. The CDR3 DNA sequence: TGTGCCAGCAGCTCATCAGGCGGGTCTGGGGCCAACGTCCTGACTTTC. Amino acid sequence: CASSSSGGSGANVLTF. The full variable domain, completed using reference TRBV7-8 and TRBJ2-6, is GAGVSQSPRYKVAKRGQDVALRCDPISGHVSLFWYQQALGQGPEFLTYFQNEAQLDKSGLPSDRFFAERPEGSVSTLKIQRTQQEDSAVYLCASSSSGGSGANVLTFGAGSRLTVL.

This clonotype has ten or more counts. This chain joins TRBV27 and TRBJ2-7, with D perhaps TRBD2 (6 bases). Trimming took 7 bases from V and 0 from J, leaving 7 bases between them. The CDR3 is made up of 12 amino acids. Germline CDR1 reads MNHEY; CDR2 reads SMNVEV (reference sequence). The CDR3 region is CASTSDSYEQYF. In DNA, the CDR3 is TGTGCCAGCACTAGCGACTCCTACGAGCAGTACTTC.